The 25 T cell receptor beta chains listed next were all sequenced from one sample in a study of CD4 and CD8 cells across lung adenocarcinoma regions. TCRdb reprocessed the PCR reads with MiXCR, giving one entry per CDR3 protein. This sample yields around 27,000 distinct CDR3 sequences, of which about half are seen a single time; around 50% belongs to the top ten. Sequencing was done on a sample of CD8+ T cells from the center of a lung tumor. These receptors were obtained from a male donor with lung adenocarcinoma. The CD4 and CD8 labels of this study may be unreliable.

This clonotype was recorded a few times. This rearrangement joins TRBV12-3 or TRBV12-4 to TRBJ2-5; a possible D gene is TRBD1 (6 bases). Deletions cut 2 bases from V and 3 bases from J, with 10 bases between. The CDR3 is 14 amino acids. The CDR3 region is CASSLSGVEETQYF. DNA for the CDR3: TGTGCCAGCAGTTTATCAGGGGTCGAAGAGACCCAGTACTTC.

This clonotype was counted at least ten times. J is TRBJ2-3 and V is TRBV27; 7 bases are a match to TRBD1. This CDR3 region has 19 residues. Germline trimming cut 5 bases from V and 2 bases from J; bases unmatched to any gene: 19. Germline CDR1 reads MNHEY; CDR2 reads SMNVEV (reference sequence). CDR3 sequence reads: CASSTQFAIPGQLTDTQYF. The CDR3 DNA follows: TGTGCCAGCAGTACCCAATTCGCGATACCGGGACAGCTCACAGATACGCAGTATTTT.

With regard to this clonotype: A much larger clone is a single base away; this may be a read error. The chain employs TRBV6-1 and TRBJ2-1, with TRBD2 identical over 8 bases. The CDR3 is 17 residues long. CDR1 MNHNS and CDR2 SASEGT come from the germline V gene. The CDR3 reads CASSEALRAGVGNGQFF. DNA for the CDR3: TGTGCCAGCAGTGAAGCGCTCCGAGCGGGAGTAGGAAATGGGCAGTTCTTC.

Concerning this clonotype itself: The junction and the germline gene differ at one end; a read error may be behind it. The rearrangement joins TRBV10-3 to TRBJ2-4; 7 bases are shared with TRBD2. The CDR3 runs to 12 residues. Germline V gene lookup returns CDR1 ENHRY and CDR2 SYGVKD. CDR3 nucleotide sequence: TGTGCGGGGAGGGGAGCCAAGGACATGCAGTACTTC. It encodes CAGRGAKDMQYF.

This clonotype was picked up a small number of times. In DNA, the CDR3 is TGTGCCAGCAGCCAAGGCATAGTCCTGTTTTTT. Translation: CASSQGIVLFF. This sequence joins TRBV3-1 and TRBJ2-2; D is uncertain. Between the trimmed V and J ends, which lost 1 base and 14 bases, there was a span of 8 bases. Germline assignment: CDR1 LGHDT and CDR2 YNNKEL (reference sequence). This CDR3 contains 11 residues.

The CDR3 loop reads CAIRPGTGGVYEQYF. CDR3 DNA: TGTGCCATCCGCCCCGGGACAGGGGGCGTATACGAGCAGTACTTC. The chain employs TRBV10-3 and TRBJ2-5, with 12 bases fitting TRBD1. The tail of the sequence fits TRBJ2-7 better, so the J call may be wrong. This CDR3 comprises 15 residues. Per germline, CDR1 ENHRY and CDR2 SYGVKD.

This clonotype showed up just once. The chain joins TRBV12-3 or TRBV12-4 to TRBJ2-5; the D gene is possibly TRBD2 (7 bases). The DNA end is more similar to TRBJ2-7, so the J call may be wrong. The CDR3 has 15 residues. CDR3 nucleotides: TGTGCCAGCAGGCGAGGGGGGGGCGGGAACTACGAGCAGTACTTC. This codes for CASRRGGGGNYEQYF.

CDR3 nucleotide sequence: TGTGCCAGCAGCCATACTAGCGGGAGCTCCTACGAGCAGTACTTC. It is translated as CASSHTSGSSYEQYF. The chain has TRBV3-1 and TRBJ2-7; 11 nucleotides agree with TRBD2. V shed 3 bases and J 0 bases; nucleotides not matched to a gene: 1. The CDR3 contains 15 residues. Germline values: CDR1 LGHDT, CDR2 YNNKEL (reference sequence).

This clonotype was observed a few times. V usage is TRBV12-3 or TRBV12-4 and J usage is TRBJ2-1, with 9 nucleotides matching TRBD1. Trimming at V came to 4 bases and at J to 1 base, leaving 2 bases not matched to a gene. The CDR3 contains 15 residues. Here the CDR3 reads CASSSGTGSYNEQFF. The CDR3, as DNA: TGTGCCAGCAGTTCCGGGACAGGGTCCTACAATGAGCAGTTCTTC.

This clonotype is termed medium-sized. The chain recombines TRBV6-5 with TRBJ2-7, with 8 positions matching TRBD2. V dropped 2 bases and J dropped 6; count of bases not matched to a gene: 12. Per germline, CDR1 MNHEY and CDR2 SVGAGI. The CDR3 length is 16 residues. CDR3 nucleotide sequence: TGTGCCAGCAGTTACCGTAGCGGGGTGGGGTCGGGCGAGCAGTACTTC. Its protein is CASSYRSGVGSGEQYF.

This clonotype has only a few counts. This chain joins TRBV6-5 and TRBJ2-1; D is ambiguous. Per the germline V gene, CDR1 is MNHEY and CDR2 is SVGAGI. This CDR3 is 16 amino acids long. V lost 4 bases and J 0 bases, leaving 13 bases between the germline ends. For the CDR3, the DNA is TGTGCCAGCAGTTTGCAACACCCGTCCTCCTACAATGAGCAGTTCTTC. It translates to CASSLQHPSSYNEQFF.

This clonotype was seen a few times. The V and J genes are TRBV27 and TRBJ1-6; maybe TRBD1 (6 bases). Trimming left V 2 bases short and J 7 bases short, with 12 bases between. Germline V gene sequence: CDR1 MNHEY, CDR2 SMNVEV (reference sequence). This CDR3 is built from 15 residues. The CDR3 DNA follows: TGTGCCAGCAGTTTAAGGACAGCGTCAAATTCACCCCTCCACTTT. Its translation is CASSLRTASNSPLHF.

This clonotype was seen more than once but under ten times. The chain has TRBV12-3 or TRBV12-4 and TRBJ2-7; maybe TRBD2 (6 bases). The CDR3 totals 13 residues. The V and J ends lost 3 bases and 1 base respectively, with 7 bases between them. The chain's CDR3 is CASSFGTSYEQYF. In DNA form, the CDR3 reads TGTGCCAGCAGTTTCGGGACTTCCTACGAGCAGTACTTC.

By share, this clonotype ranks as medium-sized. DNA for the CDR3: TGTGCCAGCAGTTTACGTCAGGGGGCTTACGAGCAGTACTTC. It yields the protein CASSLRQGAYEQYF. The rearrangement joins TRBV27 to TRBJ2-5; 8 bases align to TRBD1. The J call may not be correct, given that the DNA end is closer to TRBJ2-7. From germline, CDR1 is MNHEY and CDR2 SMNVEV (reference sequence). The CDR3 totals 14 residues.

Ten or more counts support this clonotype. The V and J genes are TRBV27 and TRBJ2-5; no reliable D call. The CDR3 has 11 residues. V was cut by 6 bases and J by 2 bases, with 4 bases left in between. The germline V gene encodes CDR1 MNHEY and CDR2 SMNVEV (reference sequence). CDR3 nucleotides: TGTGCCAGCAGCATACAAGAGACCCAGTACTTC. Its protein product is CASSIQETQYF.

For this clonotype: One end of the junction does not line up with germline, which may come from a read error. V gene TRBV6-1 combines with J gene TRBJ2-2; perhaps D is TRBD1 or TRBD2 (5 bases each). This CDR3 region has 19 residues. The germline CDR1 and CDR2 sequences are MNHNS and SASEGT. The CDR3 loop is CASSEGSGARAVNTGALFF. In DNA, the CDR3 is TGTGCCAGCAGTGAAGGGTCTGGGGCACGGGCTGTAAACACCGGGGCGCTGTTTTTT.

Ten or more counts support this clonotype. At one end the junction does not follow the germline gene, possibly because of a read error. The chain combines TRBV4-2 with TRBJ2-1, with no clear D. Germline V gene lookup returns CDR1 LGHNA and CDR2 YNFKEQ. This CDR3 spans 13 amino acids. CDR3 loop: CASSQDLELETYF. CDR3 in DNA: TGTGCCAGCAGCCAAGATCTCGAGCTCGAAACGTACTTC.

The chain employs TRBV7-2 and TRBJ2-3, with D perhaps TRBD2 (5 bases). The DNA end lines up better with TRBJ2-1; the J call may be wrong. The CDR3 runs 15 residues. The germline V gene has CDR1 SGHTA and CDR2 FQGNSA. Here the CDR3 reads CASTGKASSRNEQFF. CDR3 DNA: TGTGCCAGCACCGGGAAGGCTTCAAGTCGAAATGAGCAGTTCTTC.

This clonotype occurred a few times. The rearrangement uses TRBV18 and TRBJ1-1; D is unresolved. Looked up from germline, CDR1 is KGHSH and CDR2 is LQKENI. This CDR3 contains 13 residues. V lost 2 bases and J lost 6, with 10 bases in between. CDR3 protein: CASSPNPDSEAFF. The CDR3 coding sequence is TGTGCCAGCTCACCAAACCCGGACTCTGAAGCTTTCTTT.

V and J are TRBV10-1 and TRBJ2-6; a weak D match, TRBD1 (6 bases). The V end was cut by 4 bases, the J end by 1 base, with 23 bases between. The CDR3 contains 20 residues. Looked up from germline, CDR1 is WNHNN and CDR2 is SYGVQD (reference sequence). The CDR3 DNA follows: TGCGCCAGCAGTGCTCGTACGGACAGCATTAAAGTGTCTGGGGCCAACGTCCTGACTTTC. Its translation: CASSARTDSIKVSGANVLTF.

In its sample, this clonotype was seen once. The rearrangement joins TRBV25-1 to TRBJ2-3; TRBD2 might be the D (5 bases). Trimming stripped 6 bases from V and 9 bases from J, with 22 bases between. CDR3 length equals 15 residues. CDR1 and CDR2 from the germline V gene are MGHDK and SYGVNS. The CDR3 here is CASSDGVAWSLTQYF. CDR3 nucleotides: TGTGCCAGCAGCGACGGGGTCGCCTGGTCGTTAACGCAGTATTTT.

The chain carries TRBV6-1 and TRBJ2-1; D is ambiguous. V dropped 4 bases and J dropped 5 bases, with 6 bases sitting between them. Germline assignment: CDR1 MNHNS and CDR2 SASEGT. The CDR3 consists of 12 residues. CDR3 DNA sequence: TGTGCCAGCAGTGGTAGACACAATGAGCAGTTCTTC. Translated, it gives CASSGRHNEQFF.

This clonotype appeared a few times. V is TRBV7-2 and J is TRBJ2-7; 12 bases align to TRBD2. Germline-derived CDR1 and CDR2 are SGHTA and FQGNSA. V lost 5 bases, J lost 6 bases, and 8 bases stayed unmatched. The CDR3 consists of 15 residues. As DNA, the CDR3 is TGTGCCAGCAGCCGACTAGCGGGAGCGGGGGGCGAGCAGTACTTC. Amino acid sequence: CASSRLAGAGGEQYF. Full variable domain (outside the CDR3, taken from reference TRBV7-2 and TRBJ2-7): GAGVSQSPSNKVTEKGKDVELRCDPISGHTALYWYRQSLGQGLEFLIYFQGNSAPDKSGLPSDRFSAERTGGSVSTLTIQRTQQEDSAVYLCASSRLAGAGGEQYFGPGTRLTVT.

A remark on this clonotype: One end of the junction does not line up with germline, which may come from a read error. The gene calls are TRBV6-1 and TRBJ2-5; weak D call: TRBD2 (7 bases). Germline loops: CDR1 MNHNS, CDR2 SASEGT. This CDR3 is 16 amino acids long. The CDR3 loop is CASTGRGGGEAETQYF. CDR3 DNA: TGTGCCAGCACGGGGCGCGGGGGCGGCGAGGCAGAGACGCAGTATTTC.

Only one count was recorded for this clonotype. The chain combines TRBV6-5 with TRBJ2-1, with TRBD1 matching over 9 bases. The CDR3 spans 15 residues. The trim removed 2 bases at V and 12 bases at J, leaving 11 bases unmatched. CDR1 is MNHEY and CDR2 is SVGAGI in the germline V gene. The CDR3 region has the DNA TGTGCCAGCAGTTACCTCGGACAGGGGACTGATACGCAGTTCTTC. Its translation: CASSYLGQGTDTQFF.